This T cell receptor beta chain was captured by sequencing in a study of control samples from healthy donors and cancer patients. TCRdb keeps only in-frame clones here, not all; method: immunoSEQ multiplex PCR. This table holds 350,000 to 450,000 clones, approximately 92% found once. The CDR3 has 14 amino acids. After removal of 3 bases from V and 8 bases from J, the junction contained 7 bases not matched to a gene. Germline assignment: CDR1 GTSNPN and CDR2 SVGIG (reference sequence). The sequenced sample consisted of PBMCs. The sequence was collected from a man aged 35 to 55 with head and neck cancer. The chain is built from TRBV30 and TRBJ1-4; 9 bases map to TRBD1. Written as DNA, the CDR3 is TGTGCCTGGAGGAGGGGACAGGGCGGAGAAAAACTGTTTTTT. This translates into CAWRRGQGGEKLFF.